This TCR beta chain was sequenced during a study of identical twins. Study-level points and caveats: Within cord blood, abundant beta clonotypes carried fewer insertions, but memory repertoires showed no such trend.

TCRdb called the 5' RACE reads again in MiXCR, with one record for every CDR3 protein. The sample has hundreds of thousands of distinct CDR3 sequences, over 20% seen once. The junction had 8 bases not matched to a gene; V was cut back by 3 bases and J by 5 bases. This CDR3 region has 15 residues. This clonotype was seen repeatedly, ten times or more. Its antigen is unidentified. A further study also used this sample, focusing on T cells expressing NK-cell markers. That study adds: Whether expanded NKG2C+ T cell clones were HCMV-specific remained unclear.

The chain carries TRBV12-3 or TRBV12-4 and TRBJ2-7; TRBD1 agrees at 9 bases. The source of this sequence is a woman aged 18-35 years in good health. Sequencing used PBMCs. The CDR3 region has the DNA TGTGCCAGCAGTTTTCGGACAGGGGCCATCCACGAGCAGTACTTC. It codes for CASSFRTGAIHEQYF.